What follows describes a single T cell receptor beta chain. The antigen is unknown. The limits of the CDR3 on the DNA are not certain, so only TCRdb's listed CDR3 is given. Time point noted: longitudinal time-point 2. Unsorted libraries were derived from 2 million PBMCs stored at -80 C. This sample is drawn from a study of neurological immune-mediated disorders. Study results and caveats: None of the CDR3 amino acid sequences in expanded clones turned up in more than one subject, which points to private repertoires in all groups.

The CDR3 is 22 amino acids in total, end residues counted. Germline-derived CDR1 and CDR2 are KGHDR and SFDVKD. The authors produced cDNA by 5'RACE using 10-nucleotide random UMIs. Sequencing runs each generated in excess of 170 million TCR-beta sequences derived from 15-18 subjects. TCRdb re-called the 5' RACE reads with MiXCR, one entry per CDR3 protein. The table shows some 48,000 distinct CDR3 sequences, with roughly 13% occurring only once. The specimen sequenced was PBMCs. The clonotype was recovered from a male donor with HTLV-1-associated myelopathy (HAM/TSP). The genes are TRBV24-1 and TRBJ2-3; the table assigns TRBD1, which was not confirmed against the DNA. The CDR3 loop is CATSAPATYEQYFGPGTDTQYF.